These 10 T cell receptor beta chains were sequenced from one sample in a study of technical replicates of blood from a few donors. TCRdb's table, derived via immunoSEQ multiplex PCR, lists solely in-frame clones and lacks some. There are approximately 88,000 clones in the sample; over 90% occur only once, and approximately 0.25% lies in the top ten. The specimen was T cells isolated from PBMCs. These receptors were collected from a human donor in good health.

The chain carries TRBV2 and TRBJ2-2; maybe TRBD1 (5 bases). The CDR3 runs 14 residues. The V and J ends lost 7 bases and 6 bases respectively, with 15 bases between them. The germline gives CDR1 SNHLY, CDR2 FYNNEI. The CDR3 region is CASTKYQGPGELFF. The DNA for the CDR3 is TGTGCCAGCACCAAATACCAGGGTCCCGGGGAGCTGTTTTTT.

This sequence joins TRBV19 and TRBJ1-1; D may be TRBD1 (6 bases). The CDR3 is made up of 14 amino acids. Trimming removed 5 bases from V and 7 bases from J, with 17 bases in between. Germline loops: CDR1 LNHDA, CDR2 SQIVND (reference sequence). This chain's CDR3 is CASSFGWSQGEAFF. CDR3 sequence (DNA): TGTGCCAGTAGTTTCGGTTGGTCACAGGGTGAAGCTTTCTTT.

The chain links TRBV21-1 to TRBJ2-7; the D call in the table, TRBD2, was not verified against the DNA. TRBV21-1 is a documented pseudogene. The CDR3 extends over 10 amino acids. CDR3 coding DNA: TGTGAGATATCTAGTTACGAGCAGTACTTC. This translates into CEISSYEQYF.

The chain has TRBV2 and TRBJ1-1, with D maybe TRBD1 (6 bases). V was cut by 6 bases and J by 3 bases, with 11 bases left in between. The CDR3 runs to 13 residues. Looked up from germline, CDR1 is SNHLY and CDR2 is FYNNEI. CDR3 loop: CASRDRAYTEAFF. CDR3 sequence (DNA): TGTGCCAGCAGGGACAGAGCTTACACTGAAGCTTTCTTT. The full variable domain, completed using reference TRBV2 and TRBJ1-1, is EPEVTQTPSHQVTQMGQEVILRCVPISNHLYFYWYRQILGQKVEFLVSFYNNEISEKSEIFDDQFSVERPDGSNFTLKIRSTKLEDSAMYFCASRDRAYTEAFFGQGTRLTVV.

This chain connects TRBV7-9 to TRBJ2-7; 7 nucleotides agree with TRBD1. The CDR3 spans 17 residues. J lost 1 base, V lost 4 bases, and 13 bases had no gene match. The germline gives CDR1 SEHNR, CDR2 FQNEAQ (reference sequence). CDR3 DNA: TGTGCCAGCAGCTCCGGGACAGCGCCTCTTATATCCTACGAGCAGTACTTC. It is translated as CASSSGTAPLISYEQYF.

This chain joins TRBV9 and TRBJ1-1; D may be TRBD1 (6 bases). V was clipped by 3 bases and J by 1 base, with 13 bases between them. Germline-derived CDR1 and CDR2 are SGDLS and YYNGEE. The CDR3 has 15 residues. CDR3 amino acids: CASSETGTPNTEAFF. CDR3 bases: TGTGCCAGCAGCGAAACGGGGACACCGAACACTGAAGCTTTCTTT.

The gene calls are TRBV6-6 and TRBJ1-1; 10 positions agree with TRBD1. This CDR3 contains 15 residues. J gave up 4 bases and V 6 bases, and 8 bases lay outside the gene matches. CDR1 is MNHNY and CDR2 is SVGAGI in the germline V gene (reference sequence). The CDR3 bases are TGTGCCAGCAGATCTACCGGGACAGGGGTCACTGAAGCTTTCTTT. It codes for CASRSTGTGVTEAFF.

The chain employs TRBV28 and TRBJ1-2; tentative D call: TRBD1 (5 bases). Germline values: CDR1 MDHEN, CDR2 SYDVKM. The V end lost 7 bases, the J end lost 0 bases, and 24 bases lay between the germline ends. CDR3 length equals 18 residues. The CDR3 reads CASTLSLPESGANYGYTF. The CDR3 nucleotides are TGTGCCAGCACTCTAAGTCTGCCGGAATCGGGGGCTAACTATGGCTACACCTTC.

The CDR3 is CASTGIYSNQPQHF. CDR3 DNA sequence: TGTGCCAGCACAGGAATTTATAGCAATCAGCCCCAGCATTTT. The chain carries TRBV2 and TRBJ1-5; D unresolved. Germline loops: CDR1 SNHLY, CDR2 FYNNEI. The CDR3 is made up of 14 amino acids. Trimming left V 7 bases short and J 0 bases short, with 10 bases between.

This rearrangement joins TRBV12-5 to TRBJ2-5; D perhaps matches TRBD1 (5 bases). The CDR3 is 16 residues long. Germline-derived CDR1 and CDR2 are LGHNT and FRNRAP. V was clipped by 3 bases and J by 3 bases, with 17 bases between them. Here the CDR3 DNA reads TGTGCTAGTGGTTTTTCGACAGCAGCTGAGGAAGAGACCCAGTACTTC. This gives the protein CASGFSTAAEEETQYF. Filled out from reference TRBV12-5 and TRBJ2-5, the complete variable domain reads DARVTQTPRHKVTEMGQEVTMRCQPILGHNTVFWYRQTMMQGLELLAYFRNRAPLDDSGMPKDRFSAEMPDATLATLKIQPSEPRDSAVYFCASGFSTAAEEETQYFGPGTRLLVL.